This entry lists 6 T cell receptor beta chains sequenced from one sample in a study of Tregs in tolerant kidney transplant recipients. The data were produced by immunoSEQ multiplex PCR, yet TCRdb's version contains in-frame clones alone and is incomplete. The data contain approximately 69,000 clones, approximately 91% of them singletons. The sequencing used CD4+ T cells from blood, collected before the transplant. The origin of the receptors is a human donor who received a combined kidney and bone marrow transplant.

The rearrangement links TRBV18 to TRBJ1-1; TRBD1 matches at 10 bases. The ends lost 6 bases at V and 3 bases at J; junction bases unmatched: 7. Germline V gene lookup returns CDR1 KGHSH and CDR2 LQKENI. The CDR3 covers 15 residues. The CDR3 sequence is CASSQTGGTDTEAFF. CDR3 nucleotide sequence: TGTGCCAGCTCTCAGACAGGGGGCACCGACACTGAAGCTTTCTTT.

V is TRBV28 and J is TRBJ2-1; 7 positions agree with TRBD2. The CDR3 length is 18 residues. The germline V gene has CDR1 MDHEN and CDR2 SYDVKM. J lost 3 bases, V lost 5 bases, and 16 bases had no gene match. CDR3 sequence (DNA): TGTGCCAGCAGTCCCCGGGCGGCGGGGAGGGCCCTCTACAATGAGCAGTTCTTC. This gives the protein CASSPRAAGRALYNEQFF.

J is TRBJ2-7 and V is TRBV7-9; D may be TRBD1 (5 bases). Germline CDR1 SEHNR, CDR2 FQNEAQ (reference sequence). This CDR3 comprises 14 residues. V was shortened by 1 base and J by 4 bases, with 11 bases between the two germline ends. The CDR3: CASSLVWGPYEQYF. The CDR3 nucleotides are TGTGCCAGCAGCTTAGTGTGGGGCCCGTACGAGCAGTACTTC.

The chain carries TRBV29-1 and TRBJ2-1; 8 nucleotides match TRBD2. The ends lost 6 bases at V and 4 bases at J; junction bases unmatched: 2. This CDR3 spans 12 amino acids. Germline V gives CDR1 SQVTM, CDR2 ANQGSEA. The CDR3 region is CSVREGYNEQFF. Written as DNA, the CDR3 is TGCAGCGTACGGGAGGGGTACAATGAGCAGTTCTTC.

This clone was observed a handful of times. The chain recombines TRBV4-3 with TRBJ1-2; D is uncertain. This CDR3 region has 14 residues. Germline values: CDR1 LGHNA, CDR2 YSLEER. Trimming removed 2 bases at V and 4 bases at J, with 11 bases between. The CDR3 nucleotides read TGCGCCAGCAGCCAAACAGCAGGATTCTATGGCTACACCTTC. Translated, it gives CASSQTAGFYGYTF.

The chain carries TRBV19 and TRBJ2-6, with D perhaps TRBD1 (6 bases). CDR1 LNHDA and CDR2 SQIVND come from the germline V gene (reference sequence). The V and J ends lost 7 bases and 2 bases respectively, with 12 bases between them. This CDR3 is 15 amino acids long. The CDR3 nucleotides read TGTGCCAGTAAGACCGCAGGGGCTGGGGCCAACGTCCTGACTTTC. This sequence encodes CASKTAGAGANVLTF.